This TCR beta chain emerged from a study of blood T cells in healthy people across ages. As concerns this clonotype: Relative to the germline gene, one junction end is altered; a read error may explain this.

The CDR3 is 18 amino acids. Germline assignment: CDR1 SEHNR and CDR2 FQNEAQ (reference sequence). Then a second PCR, running about 7 to 11 cycles, was carried out with a sample-barcoded 5' primer and a J-beta primer mix. The authors tagged each cDNA molecule using a template-switch adaptor with 12 random nucleotides. TCRdb fed the 5' RACE reads into MiXCR, producing one record per CDR3 protein. Among under 700,000 distinct CDR3 sequences listed, around 24% were seen once. The same sample was also used in a study of T cells of mothers and their children.

This chain uses TRBV7-9 with TRBJ2-1; D could derive from TRBD1 or TRBD2 (5 bases each). The J call may be incorrect, as the DNA end agrees better with TRBJ2-5. Sequencing was performed on blood. The receptor comes from a boy aged 5-17 years in good health. CDR3 loop: CASSPGRGRTQSLEIQYF. The CDR3 coding sequence is TGTGCCAGCAGCCCTGGTCGGGGCAGGACACAGTCCTTAGAGATCCAGTACTTC.